This TCR beta chain was documented in a study of T cell responses to AZD1222 COVID-19 vaccine. Produced via immunoSEQ multiplex PCR; TCRdb's table is partial and in-frame only. Among around 120,000 clones listed, approximately 85% were seen once. Remarks on this clone: Its antigen is not identified.

Regarding the study as a whole: Clonal diversity was possibly underestimated, and white British individuals and females predominated among donors. Spike-spanning, vaccine-associated CD4 TCRs were dominant at 160-218 and 743-854.

The germline gives CDR1 SGHNT, CDR2 YENEEA. V lost 0 bases and J lost 4, with 13 bases in between. The CDR3 has 15 amino acids. The sequence came from an adult in good health. Sample: peripheral blood, taken on day 0 of AZD1222 vaccination. The chain combines TRBV11-3 with TRBJ2-7; weak D call: TRBD2 (5 bases). The CDR3 spells CASSLDSGSGYEQYF. CDR3 nucleotide sequence: TGTGCCAGCAGCTTAGATTCGGGGTCGGGGTACGAGCAGTACTTC.